This passage covers 31 T cell receptor beta chains from one sample sequenced in a study of shared clonotypes between healthy human individuals. This table comes from immunoSEQ multiplex PCR, and its TCRdb copy is limited to in-frame clones, with some not included. The sample shows a few million clones, about nine tenths of them seen only once. Sequencing was performed on naive CD4+ T cells from PBMCs. Subset in this sample: CD45RA+ positively selected. These receptors were taken from a man in his late teens or twenties in good health. Some clones in this sample may be carry-over from other donors' samples.

With respect to this clone: The sample contains more than one DNA sequence encoding this CDR3. The chain's CDR3 is CASSLIKGAGEQYF. The CDR3, as DNA: TGTGCCAGCTCACTAATTAAGGGAGCCGGCGAGCAGTACTTC. V usage is TRBV18 and J usage is TRBJ2-7, with D possibly being TRBD2 (5 bases). CDR1 is KGHSH and CDR2 is LQKENI in the germline V gene. The V end was cut by 4 bases, the J end by 6 bases, with 16 bases between. CDR3 length: 14 amino acids.

This clone was seen just once. This sequence joins TRBV7-9 and TRBJ2-5; D ambiguous. Germline values: CDR1 SEHNR, CDR2 FQNEAQ (reference sequence). V gave up 5 bases and J gave up 1 base, with 8 bases separating them. The CDR3 totals 13 residues. In DNA, the CDR3 is TGTGCCAGCAGCCCTTGGTCCCAAGAGACCCAGTACTTC. It translates to CASSPWSQETQYF. Complete variable domain (other parts from reference TRBV7-9 and TRBJ2-5): DTGVSQNPRHKITKRGQNVTFRCDPISEHNRLYWYRQTLGQGPEFLTYFQNEAQLEKSRLLSDRFSAERPKGSFSTLEIQRTEQGDSAMYLCASSPWSQETQYFGPGTRLLVL.

V is TRBV6-5 and J is TRBJ2-1, with a weak D call TRBD1 (5 bases). V was cut by 7 bases and J by 0 bases, with 10 bases left in between. Per germline, CDR1 MNHEY and CDR2 SVGAGI. The CDR3 has 14 amino acids. The CDR3 sequence: CASTRQGSYNEQFF. In DNA, the CDR3 is TGTGCCAGCACGCGGCAGGGCTCCTACAATGAGCAGTTCTTC.

The chain employs TRBV5-1 and TRBJ1-1; a possible D gene is TRBD1 (6 bases). This CDR3 contains 14 residues. From germline, CDR1 is SGHRS and CDR2 YFSETQ. Trimming removed 4 bases at V and 0 bases at J, with 10 bases between. As DNA, the CDR3 is TGCGCCAGCAGCGATCAGGGGATGAACACTGAAGCTTTCTTT. This sequence encodes CASSDQGMNTEAFF.

This sequence joins TRBV10-3 and TRBJ2-2; perhaps TRBD1 as D (6 bases). This CDR3 has 18 residues. CDR1 is ENHRY, CDR2 SYGVKD, per germline. With 0 bases removed from V and 2 bases from J, the gap between germline ends came to 16 bases. CDR3 sequence reads: CAISESQTGRVNTGELFF. Here the CDR3 DNA reads TGTGCCATCAGTGAGTCCCAAACAGGGCGAGTCAACACCGGGGAGCTGTTTTTT.

V gene TRBV2 combines with J gene TRBJ2-1; 7 bases align to TRBD2. Germline CDR1 and CDR2: SNHLY and FYNNEI. V dropped 6 bases and J dropped 9; count of bases not matched to a gene: 2. There are 11 residues in the CDR3. The CDR3 bases are TGTGCCAGCAGGGCGGGGGTTGAGCAGTTCTTC. Its protein product is CASRAGVEQFF.

With regard to this clone: Other DNA sequences in this specimen translate into the identical CDR3. The chain employs TRBV9 and TRBJ2-7; 14 nucleotides agree with TRBD2. Per the germline V gene, CDR1 is SGDLS and CDR2 is YYNGEE. The CDR3 consists of 13 residues. After removal of 10 bases from V and 3 bases from J, the junction contained 3 bases not matched to a gene. The CDR3 DNA reads TGTGCCTCCGGACTAGCGGGAGGCTACGAGCAGTACTTC. Residues: CASGLAGGYEQYF.

The CDR3 is CAWSVYDNTEAFF. The CDR3 DNA sequence: TGTGCCTGGAGTGTATACGATAACACTGAAGCTTTCTTT. The chain is built from TRBV30 and TRBJ1-1, with D hard to call. Trimming left V 0 bases short and J 2 bases short, with 7 bases between. The CDR3 runs 13 residues. Germline V lookup: CDR1 GTSNPN, CDR2 SVGIG (reference sequence).

This clone was found once. The rearrangement joins TRBV4-2 to TRBJ2-1; 11 positions agree with TRBD2. This CDR3 has 16 residues. Germline CDR1 reads LGHNA; CDR2 reads YNFKEQ. The ends lost 3 bases at V and 8 bases at J; junction bases unmatched: 9. In nucleotides, the CDR3 is TGTGCCAGCAGCCACGACGCCACGGGACTAGCGGATGAGCAGTTCTTC. Translating gives CASSHDATGLADEQFF.

The rearrangement links TRBV10-1 to TRBJ2-7; D is undetermined. CDR3 length equals 14 residues. From germline, CDR1 is WNHNN and CDR2 SYGVQD (reference sequence). V lost 10 bases, J lost 1 base, and 17 bases lay in between. The CDR3 loop is CATPMIAGSYEQYF. CDR3 coding DNA: TGCGCCACCCCCATGATCGCTGGGTCCTACGAGCAGTACTTC.

This chain links TRBV29-1 with TRBJ2-5; the match to TRBD1 covers 7 bases. Germline loops: CDR1 SQVTM, CDR2 ANQGSEA. J was trimmed by 7 bases and V by 7 bases; bases with no gene match: 9. CDR3 length equals 12 residues. The CDR3 sequence is CSATTGFGTQYF. The CDR3 DNA follows: TGCAGCGCAACGACAGGGTTCGGGACCCAGTACTTC.

The chain carries TRBV28 and TRBJ2-1, with a tentative D call TRBD2 (5 bases). The CDR3 contains 14 residues. V was cut by 3 bases and J by 2 bases, with 8 bases left in between. Germline CDR1 is MDHEN and CDR2 is SYDVKM. The CDR3 sequence: CASSLRATYNEQFF. In nucleotides, the CDR3 is TGTGCCAGCAGTTTGAGGGCGACCTACAATGAGCAGTTCTTC.

The V and J genes are TRBV29-1 and TRBJ2-7, with TRBD1 matching over 9 bases. Trimming removed 4 bases from V and 4 bases from J; junction bases left unmatched: 5. CDR1 and CDR2 from the germline V gene are SQVTM and ANQGSEA. The CDR3 is 13 amino acids. CDR3 protein: CSVGDRGIYEQYF. Written as DNA, the CDR3 is TGCAGCGTTGGAGACAGGGGGATTTACGAGCAGTACTTC.

The CDR3 nucleotides are TGTGCCAGCAGCTTGGCTGGGGGGAGGGCCACGCAGTATTTT. Translation gives CASSLAGGRATQYF. The chain joins TRBV5-6 to TRBJ2-3; 7 bases map to TRBD2. Germline values: CDR1 SGHDT, CDR2 YYEEEE. The CDR3 sequence is 14 residues long. V gave up 0 bases and J gave up 9 bases; unmatched junction bases: 7.

V and J are TRBV14 and TRBJ2-1, with D unclear. The CDR3 has 13 amino acids. Trimming took 4 bases from V and 6 from J, leaving 10 bases between them. Germline V lookup: CDR1 SGHDN, CDR2 FVKESK. The DNA of the CDR3 is TGTGCCAGCAGCCGACAAGTCAGCAATGAGCAGTTCTTC. Translating it yields CASSRQVSNEQFF.

The rearrangement links TRBV28 to TRBJ2-3; the D gene is possibly TRBD2 (5 bases). The CDR3 loop spans 14 amino acids. CDR1 MDHEN and CDR2 SYDVKM come from the germline V gene. V was cut by 7 bases and J by 2 bases, with 13 bases left in between. CDR3 residues: CASTALGLTDTQYF. DNA of the CDR3: TGTGCCAGCACCGCACTAGGCCTCACAGATACGCAGTATTTT.

This chain links TRBV18 with TRBJ2-5, with 8 bases aligning to TRBD2. The CDR3 contains 14 residues. Trimming removed 5 bases from V and 3 bases from J; junction bases left unmatched: 5. Looked up from germline, CDR1 is KGHSH and CDR2 is LQKENI. CDR3 protein: CASSSGGAEETQYF. The CDR3, as DNA: TGTGCCAGCTCATCGGGGGGGGCAGAAGAGACCCAGTACTTC.

The V call is TRBV10-1, the J call TRBJ1-6; no reliable D call. V lost 0 bases to trimming and J lost 8 bases, with 2 bases between them. The CDR3 has 12 amino acids. Germline V gene lookup returns CDR1 WNHNN and CDR2 SYGVQD (reference sequence). In DNA, the CDR3 is TGCGCCAGCAGTGAGTCGGATTCACCCCTCCACTTT. Protein: CASSESDSPLHF.

V gene TRBV25-1 combines with J gene TRBJ1-3; maybe TRBD1 (5 bases). The CDR3 covers 17 residues. Trimming left V 2 bases short and J 0 bases short, with 14 bases between. Looked up from germline, CDR1 is MGHDK and CDR2 is SYGVNS. CDR3 sequence (DNA): TGTGCCAGCAGTGAACGCGCAGGGAGCCTCTCTGGAAACACCATATATTTT. This encodes CASSERAGSLSGNTIYF.

V usage is TRBV11-2 and J usage is TRBJ2-3, with D uncertain. From germline, CDR1 is SGHAT and CDR2 FQNNGV. V lost 1 base and J lost 4, with 6 bases in between. This CDR3 is built from 13 residues. The DNA for the CDR3 is TGTGCCAGCAGCTTAGTGGTCTCAGATACGCAGTATTTT. This translates into CASSLVVSDTQYF.

The rearrangement uses TRBV5-5 and TRBJ1-3; the D is unclear. V gave up 0 bases and J gave up 4 bases, with 8 bases separating them. This CDR3 is built from 14 residues. The germline gives CDR1 SGHKS, CDR2 YYEKEE (reference sequence). The CDR3 here is CASSLDSPGNTIYF. The DNA for the CDR3 is TGTGCCAGCAGCTTGGACAGCCCAGGAAACACCATATATTTT.

The chain has TRBV28 and TRBJ2-1, with 9 bases identical to TRBD2. This CDR3 has 14 amino acids. Germline CDR1 is MDHEN and CDR2 is SYDVKM. Trimming cost V 7 bases and J 8 bases; bases outside gene matches: 9. CDR3 sequence reads: CASIPSGRSDEQFF. The CDR3 nucleotides read TGTGCCAGCATACCCAGCGGGAGGAGCGATGAGCAGTTCTTC. Using reference TRBV28 and TRBJ2-1 for the parts outside the CDR3, the full variable domain is DVKVTQSSRYLVKRTGEKVFLECVQDMDHENMFWYRQDPGLGLRLIYFSYDVKMKEKGDIPEGYSVSREKKERFSLILESASTNQTSMYLCASIPSGRSDEQFFGPGTRLTVL.

The gene calls are TRBV7-3 and TRBJ2-1; 14 bases are a match to TRBD2. The CDR3 loop spans 18 amino acids. Germline V CDR1 and CDR2: SGHTA, FQGTGA. The V gene end was trimmed by 4 bases and the J gene end by 6 bases; junction bases not matched to a gene: 11. The CDR3 is CASSYQGSGLAGANEQFF. For the CDR3, the DNA is TGTGCCAGCAGCTACCAGGGGTCGGGACTAGCGGGAGCCAATGAGCAGTTCTTC. Based on the CDR3 plus reference TRBV7-3 and TRBJ2-1, the full variable domain is GAGVSQTPSNKVTEKGKYVELRCDPISGHTALYWYRQSLGQGPEFLIYFQGTGAADDSGLPNDRFFAVRPEGSVSTLKIQRTERGDSAVYLCASSYQGSGLAGANEQFFGPGTRLTVL.

As for this clone: Other DNA sequences within the sample encode an identical CDR3. The chain combines TRBV6-5 with TRBJ1-2, with 9 positions matching TRBD1. Germline V CDR1 and CDR2: MNHEY, SVGAGI. The CDR3 spans 15 residues. Losses at the gene ends were 0 bases for V and 4 bases for J; bases not matched to a gene: 3. CDR3 sequence (DNA): TGTGCCAGCAGTTACTCGGGGACAGGGTCCTATGGCTACACCTTC. Protein: CASSYSGTGSYGYTF.

The CDR3: CASSYPDDRVYGYTF. CDR3 nucleotides: TGTGCCAGCAGTTACCCGGATGACAGGGTTTATGGCTACACCTTC. The chain carries TRBV6-5 and TRBJ1-2, with 7 positions matching TRBD1. CDR3 size: 15 residues. Germline CDR1 is MNHEY and CDR2 is SVGAGI. J was trimmed by 5 bases and V by 2 bases; bases with no gene match: 8.

The V and J genes are TRBV11-2 and TRBJ2-7; maybe TRBD2 (6 bases). The germline V and J ends were trimmed by 2 bases and 7 bases, with 18 bases remaining between them. This CDR3 spans 15 amino acids. CDR1 SGHAT and CDR2 FQNNGV come from the germline V gene. CDR3 amino acids: CASSLIDGSRGEQYF. CDR3 coding DNA: TGTGCCAGCAGCTTAATTGACGGGAGTCGGGGGGAGCAGTACTTC.

CDR3 protein: CASSLIWSGQLSYEQYF. DNA for the CDR3: TGTGCCAGCAGCTTAATTTGGAGTGGACAGTTATCCTACGAGCAGTACTTC. This chain connects TRBV11-2 to TRBJ2-7, with D perhaps matching TRBD1 (6 bases). The CDR3 runs to 17 residues. Germline V gene sequence: CDR1 SGHAT, CDR2 FQNNGV. V dropped 2 bases and J dropped 1 base, with 18 bases sitting between them. The variable domain in full, completed from reference TRBV11-2 and TRBJ2-7, reads EAGVAQSPRYKIIEKRQSVAFWCNPISGHATLYWYQQILGQGPKLLIQFQNNGVVDDSQLPKDRFSAERLKGVDSTLKIQPAKLEDSAVYLCASSLIWSGQLSYEQYFGPGTRLTVT.

The chain combines TRBV11-2 with TRBJ2-7, with D unclear. Trimming removed 1 base at V and 6 bases at J, with 7 bases between. The CDR3 contains 12 residues. The germline V gene encodes CDR1 SGHAT and CDR2 FQNNGV. CDR3: CASSLVGSEQYF. The CDR3 nucleotides are TGTGCCAGCAGCTTAGTGGGGTCCGAGCAGTACTTC. The variable domain in full, with the rest retrieved from reference TRBV11-2 and TRBJ2-7, is EAGVAQSPRYKIIEKRQSVAFWCNPISGHATLYWYQQILGQGPKLLIQFQNNGVVDDSQLPKDRFSAERLKGVDSTLKIQPAKLEDSAVYLCASSLVGSEQYFGPGTRLTVT.

This clone has just one count. The rearrangement links TRBV19 to TRBJ1-5, with 9 bases that match TRBD1. Germline CDR1 LNHDA, CDR2 SQIVND (reference sequence). Losses at the gene ends were 6 bases for V and 2 bases for J; bases not matched to a gene: 8. The CDR3 has 16 residues. The CDR3 DNA reads TGTGCCAGTAGCCTTGGACAGGGGCAGGGCAATCAGCCCCAGCATTTT. This gives the protein CASSLGQGQGNQPQHF.

On this clone itself: This same CDR3 is encoded by further DNA sequences in the sample. The CDR3 loop reads CASSVSSGRETQYF. CDR3 nucleotides: TGTGCCAGCAGCGTATCCTCCGGACGAGAGACCCAGTACTTC. This chain links TRBV9 with TRBJ2-5; D unclear. The CDR3 totals 14 residues. The germline gives CDR1 SGDLS, CDR2 YYNGEE. V was shortened by 1 base and J by 4 bases, with 11 bases between the two germline ends. Full variable domain (remainder filled in from reference TRBV9 and TRBJ2-5): DSGVTQTPKHLITATGQRVTLRCSPRSGDLSVYWYQQSLDQGLQFLIQYYNGEERAKGNILERFSAQQFPDLHSELNLSSLELGDSALYFCASSVSSGRETQYFGPGTRLLVL.

This chain links TRBV7-8 with TRBJ2-7, with TRBD2 matching 9 bases. V was pared by 1 base and J by 3 bases, with 4 bases of the junction left unmatched. Germline CDR1 reads SGHVS; CDR2 reads FQNEAQ. The CDR3 is 15 amino acids. CDR3: CASSLGSGGLYEQYF. CDR3 nucleotides: TGTGCCAGCAGCTTAGGTAGCGGGGGTCTCTACGAGCAGTACTTC. The full variable domain, in which reference TRBV7-8 and TRBJ2-7 provide the parts outside the CDR3, is GAGVSQSPRYKVAKRGQDVALRCDPISGHVSLFWYQQALGQGPEFLTYFQNEAQLDKSGLPSDRFFAERPEGSVSTLKIQRTQQEDSAVYLCASSLGSGGLYEQYFGPGTRLTVT.